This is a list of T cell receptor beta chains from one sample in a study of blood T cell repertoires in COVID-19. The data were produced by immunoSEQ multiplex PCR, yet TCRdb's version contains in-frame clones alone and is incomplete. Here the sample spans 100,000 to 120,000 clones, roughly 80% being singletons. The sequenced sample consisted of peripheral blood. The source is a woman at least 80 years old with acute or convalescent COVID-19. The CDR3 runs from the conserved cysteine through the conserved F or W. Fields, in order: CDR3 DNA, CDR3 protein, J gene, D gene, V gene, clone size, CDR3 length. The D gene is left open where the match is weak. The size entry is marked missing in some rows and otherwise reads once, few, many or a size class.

CDR3 DNA: TGTGCCAGCAGTTTGGGGCTTTATCAGCCCCAGCATTTT
CDR3 protein: CASSLGLYQPQHF
J gene: TRBJ1-5
D gene: NA
V gene: TRBV27
clone size: NA
CDR3 length: 13

CDR3 DNA: TGTGCCAGCAGCCAATCAAGGGGCTCTGGGGCCAACGTCCTGACTTTC
CDR3 protein: CASSQSRGSGANVLTF
J gene: TRBJ2-6
D gene: NA
V gene: TRBV3-1/TRBV3-2
clone size: NA
CDR3 length: 16

CDR3 DNA: TGTGCCTGGGACCGGGGACAGGGAGACTATGGCTACACCTTC
CDR3 protein: CAWDRGQGDYGYTF
J gene: TRBJ1-2
D gene: TRBD1
V gene: TRBV30
clone size: once
CDR3 length: 14

CDR3 DNA: TGTGCCTGGAGAACAGGGGTGCGCACTGAAGCTTTCTTT
CDR3 protein: CAWRTGVRTEAFF
J gene: TRBJ1-1
D gene: TRBD1
V gene: TRBV30
clone size: NA
CDR3 length: 13

CDR3 DNA: TGTGCCAGCAGCCAACGAGGGAGGCTATACAATGAGCAGTTCTTC
CDR3 protein: CASSQRGRLYNEQFF
J gene: TRBJ2-1
D gene: NA
V gene: TRBV7-9
clone size: NA
CDR3 length: 15

CDR3 DNA: TGTGCCAGCAGTTACTCAGGGACAGGGGGTATTCAGCCCCAGCATTTT
CDR3 protein: CASSYSGTGGIQPQHF
J gene: TRBJ1-5
D gene: TRBD1
V gene: TRBV6-2/TRBV6-3
clone size: NA
CDR3 length: 16

CDR3 DNA: TGTGCCAGCAGCTTACGGGGAAGCACTGAAGCTTTCTTT
CDR3 protein: CASSLRGSTEAFF
J gene: TRBJ1-1
D gene: NA
V gene: TRBV7-8
clone size: once
CDR3 length: 13

CDR3 DNA: TGCAGTGCTAGTCTACCGGGACTAGCCCTCAATGAGCAGTTCTTC
CDR3 protein: CSASLPGLALNEQFF
J gene: TRBJ2-1
D gene: TRBD2
V gene: TRBV20-1
clone size: NA
CDR3 length: 15

CDR3 DNA: TGTGCCAGCTCCGCGACAGGGCCTACATTAGTTGCAACTAATGAAAAACTGTTTTTT
CDR3 protein: CASSATGPTLVATNEKLFF
J gene: TRBJ1-4
D gene: TRBD1
V gene: TRBV18
clone size: NA
CDR3 length: 19

CDR3 DNA: TGTGCCAGCAGCTTAGGGCCTACAGGTGACTATGGCTACACCTTC
CDR3 protein: CASSLGPTGDYGYTF
J gene: TRBJ1-2
D gene: NA
V gene: TRBV13
clone size: once
CDR3 length: 15

CDR3 DNA: TGTGCCACCAGTGGGGGGACAGGACTAGATGGCTACACCTTC
CDR3 protein: CATSGGTGLDGYTF
J gene: TRBJ1-2
D gene: TRBD1
V gene: TRBV24-1
clone size: NA
CDR3 length: 14

CDR3 DNA: TGCGCCAGCAGGAGGGGGACAGCAGGCACTGAAGCTTTCTTT
CDR3 protein: CASRRGTAGTEAFF
J gene: TRBJ1-1
D gene: TRBD1
V gene: TRBV10-2
clone size: once
CDR3 length: 14

CDR3 DNA: TGTGCCAGCAGAGAAAGGGGTGACCATGTTTCACCCCTCCACTTT
CDR3 protein: CASRERGDHVSPLHF
J gene: TRBJ1-6
D gene: NA
V gene: TRBV5-4
clone size: NA
CDR3 length: 15

CDR3 DNA: TGCGCCAGCAGCTCCTCCGGGACAGGGTTGCAGTACTTC
CDR3 protein: CASSSSGTGLQYF
J gene: TRBJ2-7
D gene: TRBD1
V gene: TRBV5-1
clone size: NA
CDR3 length: 13

CDR3 DNA: TGTGCCAGCAGCACACTGACAGGCTCTAAGGGCTACACCTTC
CDR3 protein: CASSTLTGSKGYTF
J gene: TRBJ1-2
D gene: NA
V gene: TRBV9
clone size: NA
CDR3 length: 14

CDR3 DNA: TGTGCCAGCAGTCCCTCTGGGCAGGGGGTCGTGGGCTACACCTTC
CDR3 protein: CASSPSGQGVVGYTF
J gene: TRBJ1-2
D gene: TRBD1
V gene: TRBV6-4
clone size: NA
CDR3 length: 15

CDR3 DNA: TGCGCCAGCAGCTTGGGGACAGGGCCATATCAAGAGACCCAGTACTTC
CDR3 protein: CASSLGTGPYQETQYF
J gene: TRBJ2-5
D gene: TRBD1
V gene: TRBV5-1
clone size: NA
CDR3 length: 16

CDR3 DNA: TGTGCCAGTAGTAAACTAGCGGGGGTAGCCAAAAACATTCAGTACTTC
CDR3 protein: CASSKLAGVAKNIQYF
J gene: TRBJ2-4
D gene: TRBD2
V gene: TRBV19
clone size: NA
CDR3 length: 16

CDR3 DNA: TGTGCCAGCAGCGTAGACAGGGGCGCTCTGAGCTACACCTTC
CDR3 protein: CASSVDRGALSYTF
J gene: TRBJ1-2
D gene: TRBD1
V gene: TRBV9
clone size: NA
CDR3 length: 14

CDR3 DNA: TGTGCCAGTAGTCTCGGTTTTTCACAGCGGGAGTTGGATACGCAGTATTTT
CDR3 protein: CASSLGFSQRELDTQYF
J gene: TRBJ2-3
D gene: TRBD2
V gene: TRBV19
clone size: NA
CDR3 length: 17

CDR3 DNA: TGTGCCAGCAGCCCAACCGGGACAGGGAACACCGGGGAGCTGTTTTTT
CDR3 protein: CASSPTGTGNTGELFF
J gene: TRBJ2-2
D gene: TRBD1
V gene: TRBV7-8
clone size: NA
CDR3 length: 16

CDR3 DNA: TGTGCCAGTAGCCTCGGGACAGGGGGCGAAGAGACCCAGTACTTC
CDR3 protein: CASSLGTGGEETQYF
J gene: TRBJ2-5
D gene: TRBD1
V gene: TRBV19
clone size: once
CDR3 length: 15

CDR3 DNA: TGCGCCACTAGCGGTTGGACCGGGGAGCTGTTTTTT
CDR3 protein: CATSGWTGELFF
J gene: TRBJ2-2
D gene: TRBD2
V gene: TRBV10-2
clone size: NA
CDR3 length: 12

CDR3 DNA: TGTGCCAGCTCACCCCTGGGACAGGGGCGGGAAATACTATACACCTTC
CDR3 protein: CASSPLGQGREILYTF
J gene: TRBJ1-2
D gene: TRBD1
V gene: TRBV18
clone size: NA
CDR3 length: 16

CDR3 DNA: TGTGCCAGCAGCTTAGCGGAGGTCTCACCCCTCCACTTT
CDR3 protein: CASSLAEVSPLHF
J gene: TRBJ1-6
D gene: NA
V gene: TRBV7-9
clone size: NA
CDR3 length: 13

CDR3 DNA: TGCAGCGTTGTGCGACAGCCCTACAATGAGCAGTTCTTC
CDR3 protein: CSVVRQPYNEQFF
J gene: TRBJ2-1
D gene: NA
V gene: TRBV29-1
clone size: NA
CDR3 length: 13